Here is one TCR beta chain with its context. Antigen specificity is unknown. This sample is drawn from a study of T cell responses to AZD1222 COVID-19 vaccine. The germline V gene has CDR1 SNHLY and CDR2 FYNNEI. Trimming cost V 5 bases and J 2 bases, with 10 bases left between them. This CDR3 contains 14 residues. Overall study findings and caveats: Among AZD1222 vaccinees, only six were seropositive at baseline. Spike-specific TCR repertoires showed rising breadth and depth after two AZD1222 doses. It should be noted that donors were predominantly white British and more often female, and clonal diversity was possibly underestimated. The repertoires were collected only after the peak T cell response.

The assay was immunoSEQ multiplex PCR, and TCRdb's table has in-frame clones only and misses some. Of approximately 140,000 clones detected, approximately 78% appear once; the ten largest clones hold about 4%. The J gene is TRBJ1-5, the V gene TRBV2, with TRBD1 as a possible D gene (5 bases). This sample comprised peripheral blood, obtained on day 0 of MenACWY control vaccination. This clonotype originated in an adult in good health. The CDR3 protein is CASSNRDRNQPQHF. The DNA for the CDR3 is TGTGCCAGCAGTAACCGGGACCGCAATCAGCCCCAGCATTTT.